Each of the 13 T cell receptor beta chains below was sequenced from the same sample in a study of shared clonotypes between healthy human individuals. Profiling relied on immunoSEQ multiplex PCR, and the TCRdb table lists in-frame clones only, not all of them. The table has around 2.3 million clones, nearly 97% seen once. Material: naive CD4+ T cells sorted from blood. Documented subset: CD45RA+ positively selected. These receptor sequences come from a man younger than 35 in good health.

This clone was found once. V gene TRBV10-3 combines with J gene TRBJ2-1, with D possibly matching TRBD2 (5 bases). CDR1 and CDR2 (germline): ENHRY, SYGVKD. The CDR3 loop spans 16 amino acids. Trimming left V 5 bases short and J 6 bases short, with 20 bases between. The CDR3 loop is CAISFSGAPPRNEQFF. DNA of the CDR3: TGTGCCATCAGTTTCAGCGGAGCCCCACCCCGCAATGAGCAGTTCTTC.

This chain links TRBV6-5 with TRBJ2-2; 7 bases agree with TRBD2. Looked up from germline, CDR1 is MNHEY and CDR2 is SVGAGI. The V segment lost 11 bases and the J segment 1 base; nucleotides outside the gene matches: 7. CDR3 length: 14 amino acids. The CDR3 reads CAGGSSGNTGELFF. CDR3 DNA: TGTGCCGGGGGTTCTAGCGGGAACACCGGGGAGCTGTTTTTT.

In its sample, this clone was seen once. The rearrangement uses TRBV5-1 and TRBJ2-1; D is unresolved. Trimming shortened V by 4 bases and J by 4 bases, and 12 bases separated the two germline ends. The CDR3 spans 14 residues. Germline-derived CDR1 and CDR2 are SGHRS and YFSETQ. The CDR3, as DNA: TGCGCCAGCAGCCACCAGACACTATACAATGAGCAGTTCTTC. Translation gives CASSHQTLYNEQFF.

This clone was counted a single time. The same CDR3 can be traced to other DNA sequences in this sample. V and J are TRBV6-1 and TRBJ1-5; 9 bases map to TRBD1. In germline, CDR1 is MNHNS, CDR2 SASEGT. V trimming: 6 bases; J trimming: 7 bases; junction bases outside the gene matches: 7. There are 14 residues in the CDR3. This CDR3 reads CASRWTGVNQPQHF. The CDR3 coding sequence is TGTGCCAGCAGATGGACAGGGGTTAACCAGCCCCAGCATTTT.

This clone showed up just once. This chain joins TRBV10-1 and TRBJ1-1; no reliable D call. CDR1 and CDR2 from the germline V gene are WNHNN and SYGVQD (reference sequence). This CDR3 is built from 13 residues. Trimming took 4 bases from V and 2 from J, leaving 8 bases between them. For the CDR3, the DNA is TGCGCCAGCAGTGGGACTCTAAACACTGAAGCTTTCTTT. This encodes CASSGTLNTEAFF.

This chain uses TRBV2 with TRBJ2-1; D remains ambiguous. Germline lookup yields CDR1 SNHLY and CDR2 FYNNEI. V lost 11 bases and J 10 bases, leaving 24 bases between the germline ends. CDR3 size: 14 residues. The CDR3 is CAALDGIGSDEQFF. The CDR3 DNA is TGTGCCGCCCTGGATGGTATTGGATCCGACGAGCAGTTCTTC.

This chain links TRBV28 with TRBJ2-7; 12 bases map to TRBD2. V shed 5 bases and J 7 bases; nucleotides not matched to a gene: 12. The CDR3 spans 16 residues. Germline CDR1 is MDHEN and CDR2 is SYDVKM. This CDR3 is CASSPASGGGLYEQYF. The CDR3, as DNA: TGTGCCAGCAGTCCCGCTAGCGGGGGGGGCCTTTATGAGCAGTACTTC. Full variable domain (rest looked up from reference TRBV28 and TRBJ2-7): DVKVTQSSRYLVKRTGEKVFLECVQDMDHENMFWYRQDPGLGLRLIYFSYDVKMKEKGDIPEGYSVSREKKERFSLILESASTNQTSMYLCASSPASGGGLYEQYFGPGTRLTVT.

V usage is TRBV6-1 and J usage is TRBJ1-2; TRBD1 aligns across 10 bases. The V segment lost 3 bases and the J segment 8 bases; nucleotides outside the gene matches: 3. This CDR3 has 13 residues. Germline CDR1 and CDR2: MNHNS and SASEGT. The CDR3 sequence: CASSEGQGTGYTF. For the CDR3, the DNA is TGTGCCAGCAGTGAGGGACAGGGGACAGGCTACACCTTC.

V is TRBV11-2 and J is TRBJ2-7; possibly TRBD1 for D (6 bases). This CDR3 region has 16 residues. Deletions cut 1 base from V and 1 base from J, with 14 bases between. The germline gives CDR1 SGHAT, CDR2 FQNNGV. The CDR3 DNA sequence: TGTGCCAGCAGCTTAGGAGGGACAAGCCGATCCTACGAGCAGTACTTC. Translating gives CASSLGGTSRSYEQYF.

The chain joins TRBV15 to TRBJ2-2; D is unclear. The V and J ends lost 0 bases and 0 bases respectively, with 5 bases between them. Germline values: CDR1 LNHNV, CDR2 YYDKDF (reference sequence). The CDR3 totals 15 residues. CDR3 bases: TGTGCCACCAGCAGAGACACTTCGAACACCGGGGAGCTGTTTTTT. It encodes CATSRDTSNTGELFF. The full variable domain, its missing parts supplied by reference TRBV15 and TRBJ2-2, is DAMVIQNPRYQVTQFGKPVTLSCSQTLNHNVMYWYQQKSSQAPKLLFHYYDKDFNNEADTPDNFQSRRPNTSFCFLDIRSPGLGDTAMYLCATSRDTSNTGELFFGEGSRLTVL.

This clone was seen once. The V and J genes are TRBV7-9 and TRBJ1-1; D gene ambiguous. V lost 0 bases to trimming and J lost 0 bases, with 5 bases between them. The length of the CDR3 is 14 residues. Germline CDR1 reads SEHNR; CDR2 reads FQNEAQ (reference sequence). This CDR3 reads CASSLAPLNTEAFF. For the CDR3, the DNA is TGTGCCAGCAGCTTAGCACCCCTGAACACTGAAGCTTTCTTT.

This chain links TRBV28 with TRBJ2-1, with TRBD2 matching over 9 bases. Germline V gives CDR1 MDHEN, CDR2 SYDVKM. V lost 8 bases, J lost 5 bases, and 7 bases stayed unmatched. The CDR3 runs 14 residues. The CDR3 DNA sequence: TGTGCCAGCGGAGCTCTAGCGGGGAACAATGAGCAGTTCTTC. This translates into CASGALAGNNEQFF.

Comments on this clone: This sample also contains other DNA sequences that code for the same CDR3. The V gene is TRBV6-6, the J gene TRBJ2-7; the D gene is possibly TRBD2 (5 bases). CDR1 MNHNY and CDR2 SVGAGI come from the germline V gene (reference sequence). The CDR3 totals 14 residues. V shed 0 bases and J shed 0 bases, with 6 bases lying between them. For the CDR3, the DNA is TGTGCCAGCAGTTACTCGGGGAGCTCCTACGAGCAGTACTTC. It encodes CASSYSGSSYEQYF.